This TCR beta chain was recorded in a study of CD8+CD57+ T cells in acquired aplastic anemia. Study-wide background: Sorted CD4+ and CD8+ cells yielded 3 to 3.5 ug of DNA on average. Where healthy donors were concerned, CD4+ cells averaged roughly 11 million reads. Regarding the study as a whole: CD8+ Simpson's diversity did not differ significantly between patients and controls. It was found that some 31 CD8+ CDR3 sequences were shared between patients and controls.

Of note for this clonotype: Antigen specificity is unknown.

Per germline, CDR1 SGHRS and CDR2 YFSETQ. This CDR3 is 14 amino acids long. Trimming pared 4 bases from V and 2 bases from J, leaving 13 bases between. Genomic DNA, serving as template, underwent TCR beta VDJ and CDR3 profiling. TCRdb reprocessed the reads via MiXCR and lists one record per CDR3 protein. The sample lists over 200,000 distinct CDR3 sequences; under 65% were seen once. This receptor was obtained from a human donor in good health. The chain employs TRBV5-1 and TRBJ2-7, with a tentative D call TRBD1 (6 bases). Sequencing was carried out using sorted CD4+, CD8+, or CD8+CD57+ T cells (not recorded which) from PBMCs. This CDR3 reads CASSLDRPTYEQYF. CDR3 nucleotides: TGCGCCAGCAGCCTGGACAGACCAACCTACGAGCAGTACTTC.